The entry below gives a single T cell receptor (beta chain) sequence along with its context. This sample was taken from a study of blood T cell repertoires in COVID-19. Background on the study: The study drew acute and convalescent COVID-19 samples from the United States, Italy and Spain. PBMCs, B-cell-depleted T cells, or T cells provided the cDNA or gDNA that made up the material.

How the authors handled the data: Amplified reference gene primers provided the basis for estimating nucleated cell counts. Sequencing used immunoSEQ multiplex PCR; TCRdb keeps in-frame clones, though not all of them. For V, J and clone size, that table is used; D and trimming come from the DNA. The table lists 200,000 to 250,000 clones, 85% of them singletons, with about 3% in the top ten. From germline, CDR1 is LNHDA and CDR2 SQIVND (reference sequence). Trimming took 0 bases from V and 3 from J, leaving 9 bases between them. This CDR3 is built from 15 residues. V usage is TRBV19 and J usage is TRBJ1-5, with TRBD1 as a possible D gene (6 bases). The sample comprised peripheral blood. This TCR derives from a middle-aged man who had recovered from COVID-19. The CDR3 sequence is CASSIDRGDNQPQHF. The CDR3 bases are TGTGCCAGTAGTATAGACAGGGGAGACAATCAGCCCCAGCATTTT.